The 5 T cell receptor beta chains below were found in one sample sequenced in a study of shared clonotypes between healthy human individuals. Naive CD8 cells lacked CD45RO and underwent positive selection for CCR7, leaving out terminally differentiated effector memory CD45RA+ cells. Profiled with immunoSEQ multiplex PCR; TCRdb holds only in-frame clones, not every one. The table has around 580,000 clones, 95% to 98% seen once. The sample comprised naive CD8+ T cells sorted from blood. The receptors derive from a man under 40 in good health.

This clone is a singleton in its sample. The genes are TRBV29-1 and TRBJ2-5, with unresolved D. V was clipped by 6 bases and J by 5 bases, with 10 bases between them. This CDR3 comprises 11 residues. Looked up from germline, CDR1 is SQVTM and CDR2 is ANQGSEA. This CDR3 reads CSVTHMETQYF. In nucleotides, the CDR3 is TGCAGCGTGACCCACATGGAGACCCAGTACTTC.

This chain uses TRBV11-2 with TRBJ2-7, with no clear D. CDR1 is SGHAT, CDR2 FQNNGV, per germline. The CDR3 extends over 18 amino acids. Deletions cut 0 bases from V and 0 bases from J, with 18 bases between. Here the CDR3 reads CASSLDPARSLNSYEQYF. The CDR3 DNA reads TGTGCCAGCAGCTTAGACCCAGCTAGATCCCTAAACTCCTACGAGCAGTACTTC.

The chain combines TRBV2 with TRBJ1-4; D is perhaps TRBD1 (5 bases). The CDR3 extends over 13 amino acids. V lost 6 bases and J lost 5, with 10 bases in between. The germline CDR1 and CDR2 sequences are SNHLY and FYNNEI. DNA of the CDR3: TGTGCCAGCAGGGGGACGGGAAATGAAAAACTGTTTTTT. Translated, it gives CASRGTGNEKLFF.

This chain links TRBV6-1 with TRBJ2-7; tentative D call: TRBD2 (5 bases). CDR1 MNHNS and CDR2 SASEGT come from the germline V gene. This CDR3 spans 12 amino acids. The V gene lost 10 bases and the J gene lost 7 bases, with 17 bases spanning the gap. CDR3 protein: CATKIGVGEQYF. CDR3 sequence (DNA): TGTGCCACCAAGATCGGGGTTGGTGAGCAGTACTTC.

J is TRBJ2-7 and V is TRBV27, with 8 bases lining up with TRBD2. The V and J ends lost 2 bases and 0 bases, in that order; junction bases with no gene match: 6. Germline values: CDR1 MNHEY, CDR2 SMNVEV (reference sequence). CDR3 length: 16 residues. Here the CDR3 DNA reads TGTGCCAGCAGTTTAAGTGCGGGAGGTCCCTCCTACGAGCAGTACTTC. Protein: CASSLSAGGPSYEQYF.